The TCR beta chain under discussion was sequenced for a study of T cell changes during pregnancy in multiple sclerosis. Trimming took 2 bases from V and 4 from J; bases not matched to a gene: 4. CDR3 size: 14 residues. In germline, CDR1 is SGHTA, CDR2 FQGTGA. The method was immunoSEQ multiplex PCR; TCRdb's version includes in-frame clones alone and lacks a portion of them. Altogether tens of thousands of clones are present, roughly 90% being singletons, with the ten largest covering around 0.93%. The source of this sequence is a female donor with multiple sclerosis, enrolled in a pregnancy study. The source was peripheral blood, collected before pregnancy. V and J are TRBV7-3 and TRBJ2-7; 8 bases are shared with TRBD2. Here the CDR3 DNA reads TGTGCCAGCAGCTTATCAGCGGGAGAGTACGAGCAGTACTTC. It translates to CASSLSAGEYEQYF.